This T cell receptor beta chain was sequenced in a study of blood T cells in healthy people across ages. Study in general: There was about one barcoded beta molecule captured by template switching per two T cells.

Notes on the study in general: Since the PBMCs were unsorted, naive and antigen-experienced cells could not be conclusively compared. More naive CD4+ cells and higher diversity marked long-lived donors relative to aged donors.

As for this clonotype: As yet, its antigen is unknown.

With 2 bases clipped from V and 0 bases from J, the junction kept 9 bases outside the gene matches. CDR1 is MNHEY, CDR2 SVGEGT, per germline. The CDR3 is 18 amino acids. A sample-barcoded 5' primer and a J-beta primer mix were used in a second PCR of roughly 7 to 11 cycles. Each CDR3 protein gets one entry after TCRdb re-called the 5' RACE reads with MiXCR. The table shows about 1.5 million distinct CDR3 sequences, with 42% occurring only once. Material for sequencing was blood. V and J are TRBV6-2 or TRBV6-3 and TRBJ1-5, with 8 nucleotides matching TRBD1. The sequence derives from a woman between 18 and 29 years old in good health. The CDR3 DNA reads as TGTGCCAGCAGTTACGTTTTGGGGACAGGTACTAGCAATCAGCCCCAGCATTTT. This codes for CASSYVLGTGTSNQPQHF.